This T cell receptor beta chain was documented in a study of lymphopenia after photon versus proton radiotherapy (dated 2019 in TCRdb). In terms of the full investigation: The immunological effects of photon versus proton radiation therapy were compared in patients with gastrointestinal tumors who developed high-grade lymphopenia. The cohort included some 20 patients with gastrointestinal tumors who developed lymphopenia after receiving either photon or proton therapy. The goal of the study was to describe how the two radiation modalities differ in their effects on the immune system. Beyond this particular receptor, the publication reports: After the lymphocyte count nadir, photon-treated repertoires showed oligoclonal expansion, especially of CD8+ Temra cells, which drove the drop in diversity. Among patients across the cohort who died, overall survival time showed an inverse correlation with a larger post-nadir drop in TCR diversity. During treatment, patients who received proton therapy stayed relatively stable, whereas patients who received photon therapy lost naive T cells and TCR diversity and gained effector/memory populations. The survival association was assessed only in patients who died, and the authors presented better survival with proton therapy as a possibility rather than a demonstrated result.

Sequences SGHDN (CDR1) and FVKESK (CDR2) are obtained from the germline V gene. Counted from cysteine to phenylalanine, this CDR3 has 13 amino acids. Solely the CDR3 DNA is kept, with 39 bases framed from the first base. A distance of 3 bases separates the germline ends of V and J, which lose 2 bases and 2 bases respectively. A remark on this clone: No antigen is known for it. There are no base qualities to consult, and no much larger clone falls within one base.

Libraries were constructed by the immunoSEQ multiplex PCR assay. Deep sequencing of rearranged TCR beta loci, alongside multiparametric flow cytometry, was used to profile T cell repertoires. TCRdb obtained this table from immuneACCESS and retained in-frame rearrangements with V and J assigned. These tables miss some clones; where compared with another copy, unresolved V genes account for less than half of the shortfall, and the remainder is unexplained. For this sample there are tens of thousands of clones; about 83% appear just once. The top ten hold roughly 29% of the sample. This clonotype was obtained from a man over 45 with gastric cancer. The starting material was peripheral blood, obtained from a patient treated with photon-based radiotherapy. The sequence is built from TRBV14 and TRBJ2-2; the D gene is not confidently resolved. The sequence in DNA is TGTGCCAGCAGCCAACACAACACCGGGGAGCTGTTTTTT. Translated, it reads CASSQHNTGELFF.